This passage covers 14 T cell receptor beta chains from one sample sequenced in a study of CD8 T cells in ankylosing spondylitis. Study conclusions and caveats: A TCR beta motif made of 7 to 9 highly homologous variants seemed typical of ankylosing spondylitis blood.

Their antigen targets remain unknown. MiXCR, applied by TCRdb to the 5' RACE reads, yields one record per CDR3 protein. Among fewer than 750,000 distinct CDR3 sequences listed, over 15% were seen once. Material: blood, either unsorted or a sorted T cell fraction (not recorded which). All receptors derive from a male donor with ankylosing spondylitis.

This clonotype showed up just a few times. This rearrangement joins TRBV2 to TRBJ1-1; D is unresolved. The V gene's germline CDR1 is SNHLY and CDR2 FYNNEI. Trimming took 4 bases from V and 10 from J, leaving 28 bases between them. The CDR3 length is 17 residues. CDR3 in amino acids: CASSVDPGSPGRDGAFF. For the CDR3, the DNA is TGTGCCAGCAGTGTAGATCCGGGCAGCCCCGGCCGTGATGGAGCTTTCTTT.

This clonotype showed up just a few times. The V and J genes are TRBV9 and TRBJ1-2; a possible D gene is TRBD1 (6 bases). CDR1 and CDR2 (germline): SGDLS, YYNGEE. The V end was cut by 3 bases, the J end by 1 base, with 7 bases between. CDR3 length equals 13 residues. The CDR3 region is CASSGTDNYGYTF. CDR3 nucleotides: TGTGCCAGCAGCGGGACAGATAACTATGGCTACACCTTC.

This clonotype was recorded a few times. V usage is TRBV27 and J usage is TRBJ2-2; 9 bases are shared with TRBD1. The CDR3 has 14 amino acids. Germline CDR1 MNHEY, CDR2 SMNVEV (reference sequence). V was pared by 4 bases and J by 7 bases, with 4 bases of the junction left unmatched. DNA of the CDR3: TGTGCCAGCAGTTCCCGGGACAGGGTCGGGGAGCTGTTTTTT. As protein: CASSSRDRVGELFF.

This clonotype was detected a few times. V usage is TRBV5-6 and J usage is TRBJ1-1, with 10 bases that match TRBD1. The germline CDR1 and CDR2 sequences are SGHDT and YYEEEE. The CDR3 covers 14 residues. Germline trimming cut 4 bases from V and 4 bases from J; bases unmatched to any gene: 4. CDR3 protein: CASSARTGGTEAFF. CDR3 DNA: TGTGCCAGCAGCGCGAGGACAGGGGGCACTGAAGCTTTCTTT. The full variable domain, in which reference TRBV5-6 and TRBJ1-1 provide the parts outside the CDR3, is DAGVTQSPTHLIKTRGQQVTLRCSPKSGHDTVSWYQQALGQGPQFIFQYYEEEERQRGNFPDRFSGHQFPNYSSELNVNALLLGDSALYLCASSARTGGTEAFFGQGTRLTVV.

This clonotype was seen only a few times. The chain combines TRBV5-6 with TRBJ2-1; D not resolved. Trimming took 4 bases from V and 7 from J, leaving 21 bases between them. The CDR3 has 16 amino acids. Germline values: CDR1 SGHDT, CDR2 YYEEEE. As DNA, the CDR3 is TGTGCCAGCAGCCCCCCTCTCAGTGTGTTAGTGAATGAGCAGTTCTTC. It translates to CASSPPLSVLVNEQFF.

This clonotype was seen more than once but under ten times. The CDR3 reads CASRSVSSGANVLTF. The CDR3 DNA is TGTGCCAGCAGAAGCGTAAGCTCTGGGGCCAACGTCCTGACTTTC. This chain joins TRBV6-1 and TRBJ2-6; D uncertain. CDR3 size: 15 residues. CDR1 is MNHNS and CDR2 is SASEGT in the germline V gene. V dropped 6 bases and J dropped 0 bases, with 9 bases sitting between them.

The DNA of the CDR3 is TGCGCCAGCAGCTTGACGGCTAGCGGGGGTTACGAGCAGTACTTC. Its protein product is CASSLTASGGYEQYF. The chain employs TRBV5-1 and TRBJ2-7; the match to TRBD2 covers 10 bases. Germline loops: CDR1 SGHRS, CDR2 YFSETQ. The CDR3 runs to 15 residues. V was clipped by 1 base and J by 4 bases; unmatched bases: 5. The full variable domain, its missing parts supplied by reference TRBV5-1 and TRBJ2-7, is KAGVTQTPRYLIKTRGQQVTLSCSPISGHRSVSWYQQTPGQGLQFLFEYFSETQRNKGNFPGRFSGRQFSNSRSEMNVSTLELGDSALYLCASSLTASGGYEQYFGPGTRLTVT.

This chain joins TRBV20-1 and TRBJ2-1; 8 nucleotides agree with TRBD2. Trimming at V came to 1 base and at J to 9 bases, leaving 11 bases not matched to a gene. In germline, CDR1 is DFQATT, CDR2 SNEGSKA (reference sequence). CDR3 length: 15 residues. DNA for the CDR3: TGCAGTGCTAGAGTCCCGGGGGGGGTTGATGGTGAGCAGTTCTTC. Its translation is CSARVPGGVDGEQFF.

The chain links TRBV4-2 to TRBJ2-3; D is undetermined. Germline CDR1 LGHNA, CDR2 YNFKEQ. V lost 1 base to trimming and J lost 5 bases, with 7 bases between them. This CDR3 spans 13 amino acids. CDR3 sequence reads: CASSQGSEDTQYF. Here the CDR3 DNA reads TGTGCCAGCAGCCAAGGGTCGGAAGATACGCAGTATTTT.

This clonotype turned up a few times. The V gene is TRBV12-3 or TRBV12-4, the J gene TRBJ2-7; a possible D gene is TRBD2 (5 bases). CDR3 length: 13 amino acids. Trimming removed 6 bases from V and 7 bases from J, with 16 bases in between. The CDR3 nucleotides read TGTGCCAGCAGACCCCAAACCGGAGGAGAGCAGTACTTC. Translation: CASRPQTGGEQYF.

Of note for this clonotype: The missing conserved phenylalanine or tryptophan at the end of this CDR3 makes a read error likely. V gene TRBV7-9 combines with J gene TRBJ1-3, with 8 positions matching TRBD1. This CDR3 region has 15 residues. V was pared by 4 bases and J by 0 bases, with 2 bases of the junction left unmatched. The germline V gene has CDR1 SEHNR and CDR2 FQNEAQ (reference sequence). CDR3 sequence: CASSWDRHSGNTIYI. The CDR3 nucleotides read TGTGCCAGCAGCTGGGACAGGCACTCTGGAAACACCATATATATT.

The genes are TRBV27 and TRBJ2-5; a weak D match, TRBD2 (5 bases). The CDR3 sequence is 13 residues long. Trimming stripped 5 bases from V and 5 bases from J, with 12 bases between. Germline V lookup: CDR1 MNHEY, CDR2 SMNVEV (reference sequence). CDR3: CASSPTSWETQYF. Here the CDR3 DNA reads TGTGCCAGCAGTCCTACTAGTTGGGAGACCCAGTACTTC.

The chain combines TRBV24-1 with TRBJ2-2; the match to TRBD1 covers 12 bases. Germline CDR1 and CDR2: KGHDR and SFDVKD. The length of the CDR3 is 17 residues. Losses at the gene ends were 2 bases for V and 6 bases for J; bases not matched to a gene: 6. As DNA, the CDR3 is TGTGCCACCAGTGATTCCGGGACAGGGGGCTATGCCGGGGAGCTGTTTTTT. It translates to CATSDSGTGGYAGELFF.

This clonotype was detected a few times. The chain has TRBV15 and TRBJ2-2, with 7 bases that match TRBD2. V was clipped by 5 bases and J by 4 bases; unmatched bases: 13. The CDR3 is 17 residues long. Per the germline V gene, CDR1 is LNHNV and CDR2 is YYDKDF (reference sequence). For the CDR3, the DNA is TGTGCCACCAGCGGCGTTGGACTAGGAACAATCACCGGGGAGCTGTTTTTT. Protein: CATSGVGLGTITGELFF.